One and the same sample provided the 16 T cell receptor beta chains below, sequenced in a study of response to subunit inactivated influenza vaccine. TCRdb reprocessed the RT-PCR reads via MiXCR and lists one record per CDR3 protein. Among 280,000 or so distinct CDR3 sequences listed, just over 20% were seen once. Material: PBMCs from blood, obtained less than 22 months after vaccination. The source of these receptors is a man between 50 and 69 years old who received an inactivated influenza vaccine.

This clonotype was seen at least ten times. The V gene is TRBV5-6, the J gene TRBJ2-3, with a tentative D call TRBD2 (6 bases). The ends were cut back, 5 bases at V and 0 bases at J, with 10 bases in the middle. The CDR3 is 14 residues long. Germline loops: CDR1 SGHDT, CDR2 YYEEEE. CDR3 residues: CASSSGTSTDTQYF. The CDR3 nucleotides are TGTGCCAGCAGTTCCGGGACTAGCACAGATACGCAGTATTTT. The full variable domain, in which reference TRBV5-6 and TRBJ2-3 provide the parts outside the CDR3, is DAGVTQSPTHLIKTRGQQVTLRCSPKSGHDTVSWYQQALGQGPQFIFQYYEEEERQRGNFPDRFSGHQFPNYSSELNVNALLLGDSALYLCASSSGTSTDTQYFGPGTRLTVL.

The chain employs TRBV7-3 and TRBJ2-1, with 8 bases lining up with TRBD2. CDR1 is SGHTA and CDR2 is FQGTGA in the germline V gene. This CDR3 contains 16 residues. The trim removed 5 bases at V and 5 bases at J, leaving 11 bases unmatched. The CDR3 DNA follows: TGTGCCAGCAGCGACCAACCGGGACTAGTTGACAATGAGCAGTTCTTC. It is translated as CASSDQPGLVDNEQFF.

This clonotype has a handful of counts. The chain couples TRBV3-1 to TRBJ2-7, with 11 bases matching TRBD2. The V gene's germline CDR1 is LGHDT and CDR2 YNNKEL (reference sequence). The CDR3 runs to 15 residues. J gave up 2 bases and V 2 bases, and 2 bases lay outside the gene matches. As DNA, the CDR3 is TGTGCCAGCAGCCAACTAGCGGGGGGCCCCTACGAGCAGTACTTC. Translation: CASSQLAGGPYEQYF.

In DNA, the CDR3 is TGTGCCAGCAGTTCCAGGCTCTATGGCTACACCTTC. Protein product: CASSSRLYGYTF. The chain carries TRBV28 and TRBJ1-2; D is ambiguous. Deletions cut 4 bases from V and 4 bases from J, with 7 bases between. The germline CDR1 and CDR2 sequences are MDHEN and SYDVKM. The CDR3 extends over 12 amino acids.

Here the CDR3 reads CASSPYGGGADTQYF. As DNA, the CDR3 is TGTGCCAGCAGCCCCTATGGCGGGGGGGCAGATACGCAGTATTTT. The rearrangement links TRBV14 to TRBJ2-3; 9 bases match TRBD2. CDR3 length: 15 residues. Unmatched junction bases numbered 6, after V lost 4 bases and J lost 4 bases. The germline V gene has CDR1 SGHDN and CDR2 FVKESK.

This sequence joins TRBV7-9 and TRBJ2-7; TRBD1 is a possible D gene (6 bases). V dropped 1 base and J dropped 6 bases, with 10 bases sitting between them. The CDR3 is made up of 13 amino acids. CDR1 and CDR2 (germline): SEHNR, FQNEAQ (reference sequence). The CDR3 here is CASSLVEGGEQYF. CDR3 bases: TGTGCCAGCAGCTTAGTAGAAGGGGGCGAGCAGTACTTC.

There are a few counts of this clonotype. This chain uses TRBV6-1 with TRBJ1-3; TRBD1 agrees at 7 bases. Germline CDR1 reads MNHNS; CDR2 reads SASEGT. The junction had 11 bases not matched to a gene; V was cut back by 5 bases and J by 10 bases. This CDR3 region has 14 residues. This CDR3 is CASSPPGGEKTIYF. The CDR3 DNA follows: TGTGCCAGCAGTCCCCCAGGGGGTGAGAAGACCATATATTTT.

This clonotype was seen only a few times. The chain couples TRBV12-3 or TRBV12-4 to TRBJ1-6; no firm D call. This CDR3 spans 16 amino acids. V lost 1 base to trimming and J lost 3 bases, with 10 bases between them. CDR3 protein: CASSLELYIYNSPLHF. In DNA, the CDR3 is TGTGCCAGCAGTTTAGAGTTATATATCTATAATTCACCCCTCCACTTT.

This clonotype was detected many times. The chain recombines TRBV7-2 with TRBJ1-2, with D unclear. From germline, CDR1 is SGHTA and CDR2 FQGNSA. CDR3 length: 13 amino acids. V lost 5 bases to trimming and J lost 3 bases, with 10 bases between them. The CDR3, as DNA: TGTGCCAGCAGCGTCGATACAGACTATGGCTACACCTTC. It yields the protein CASSVDTDYGYTF.

This clonotype was seen a handful of times. V usage is TRBV12-3 or TRBV12-4 and J usage is TRBJ1-3; D is ambiguous. With 1 base removed from V and 2 bases from J, the gap between germline ends came to 9 bases. The CDR3 contains 15 residues. CDR3 sequence: CASSLDRLTGNTIYF. In nucleotides, the CDR3 is TGTGCCAGCAGTTTAGACCGGTTGACTGGAAACACCATATATTTT.

This clonotype was seen a handful of times. The chain is built from TRBV29-1 and TRBJ1-2, with 10 bases matching TRBD1. From germline, CDR1 is SQVTM and CDR2 ANQGSEA. The CDR3 is 13 amino acids. Trimming cost V 5 bases and J 3 bases; bases outside gene matches: 3. CDR3 nucleotides: TGCAGCGTTACTGGACAGGGGGACTATGGCTACACCTTC. It yields the protein CSVTGQGDYGYTF.

The chain combines TRBV4-3 with TRBJ2-5; no definite D call. V was clipped by 1 base and J by 4 bases, with 13 bases between them. CDR1 LGHNA and CDR2 YSLEER come from the germline V gene. This CDR3 contains 15 residues. The CDR3 sequence is CASSQVIRPGETQYF. The CDR3 DNA reads as TGCGCCAGCAGCCAAGTGATACGACCGGGAGAGACCCAGTACTTC.

The chain uses TRBV19 and TRBJ2-7; D gene uncertain. V lost 5 bases to trimming and J lost 6 bases, with 11 bases between them. Germline V gives CDR1 LNHDA, CDR2 SQIVND (reference sequence). This CDR3 comprises 12 residues. For the CDR3, the DNA is TGTGCCAGTAGTCCACGTTATGGCGAGCAGTACTTC. Encoded protein: CASSPRYGEQYF.

This clonotype was seen ten or more times. The V and J genes are TRBV29-1 and TRBJ1-1; D unresolved. The V and J ends lost 3 bases and 1 base respectively, with 3 bases between them. The germline V gene encodes CDR1 SQVTM and CDR2 ANQGSEA. The CDR3 totals 11 residues. The CDR3 loop is CSVDTNTEAFF. The CDR3 DNA is TGCAGCGTTGACACGAACACTGAAGCTTTCTTT. The full variable domain, with the rest looked up from reference TRBV29-1 and TRBJ1-1, is SAVISQKPSRDICQRGTSLTIQCQVDSQVTMMFWYRQQPGQSLTLIATANQGSEATYESGFVIDKFPISRPNLTFSTLTVSNMSPEDSSIYLCSVDTNTEAFFGQGTRLTVV.

V is TRBV4-1 and J is TRBJ1-5, with D possibly TRBD1 on 5 matching bases. The V and J ends lost 0 bases and 0 bases respectively, with 9 bases between them. From germline, CDR1 is MGHRA and CDR2 YSYEKL. CDR3 length: 16 amino acids. The CDR3 sequence is CASSQDRVYSNQPQHF. The CDR3 coding sequence is TGCGCCAGCAGCCAAGACAGGGTGTATAGCAATCAGCCCCAGCATTTT.

This rearrangement joins TRBV7-9 to TRBJ1-1, with D unclear. Trimming pared 5 bases from V and 4 bases from J, leaving 11 bases between. CDR1 and CDR2 (germline): SEHNR, FQNEAQ (reference sequence). This CDR3 has 13 amino acids. The CDR3 spells CASSPPRVTEAFF. The CDR3 bases are TGTGCCAGCAGCCCCCCGAGGGTCACTGAAGCTTTCTTT.